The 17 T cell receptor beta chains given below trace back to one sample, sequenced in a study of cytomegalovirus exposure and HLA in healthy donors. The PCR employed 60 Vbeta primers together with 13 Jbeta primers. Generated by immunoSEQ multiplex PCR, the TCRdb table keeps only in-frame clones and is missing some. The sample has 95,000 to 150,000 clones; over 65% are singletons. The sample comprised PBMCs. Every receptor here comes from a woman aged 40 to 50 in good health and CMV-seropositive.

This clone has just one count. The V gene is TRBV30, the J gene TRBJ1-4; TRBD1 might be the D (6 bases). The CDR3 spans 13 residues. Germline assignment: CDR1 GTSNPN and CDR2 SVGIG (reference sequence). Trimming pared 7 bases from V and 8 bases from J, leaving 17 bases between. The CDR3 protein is CAFDRPGAEKLFF. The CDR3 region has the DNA TGTGCCTTCGACAGGCCCGGAGCGGAAAAACTGTTTTTT.

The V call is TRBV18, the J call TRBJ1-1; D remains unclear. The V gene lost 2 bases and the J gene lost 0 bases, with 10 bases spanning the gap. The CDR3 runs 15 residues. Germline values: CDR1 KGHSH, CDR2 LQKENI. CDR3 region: CASSPRNSMNTEAFF. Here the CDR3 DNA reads TGTGCCAGCTCACCAAGAAACAGCATGAACACTGAAGCTTTCTTT.

Written as DNA, the CDR3 is TGTGCCACCCAACAGGGAAGGGGCACTAATGAAAAACTGTTTTTT. Translating it yields CATQQGRGTNEKLFF. The chain combines TRBV19 with TRBJ1-4; possible D gene TRBD1, 6 bases. V was shortened by 10 bases and J by 2 bases, with 17 bases between the two germline ends. The germline V gene encodes CDR1 LNHDA and CDR2 SQIVND (reference sequence). CDR3 length: 15 amino acids.

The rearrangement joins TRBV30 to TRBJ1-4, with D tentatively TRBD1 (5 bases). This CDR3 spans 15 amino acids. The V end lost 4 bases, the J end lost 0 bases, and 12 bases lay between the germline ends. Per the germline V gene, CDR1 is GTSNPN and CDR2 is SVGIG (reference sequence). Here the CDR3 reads CAWKTGAATNEKLFF. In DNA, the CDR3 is TGTGCCTGGAAAACAGGTGCTGCAACTAATGAAAAACTGTTTTTT.

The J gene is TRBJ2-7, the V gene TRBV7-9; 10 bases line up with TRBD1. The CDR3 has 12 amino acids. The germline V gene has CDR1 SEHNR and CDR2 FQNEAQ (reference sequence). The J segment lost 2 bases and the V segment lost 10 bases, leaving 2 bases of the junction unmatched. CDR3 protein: CAKGQGPYEQYF. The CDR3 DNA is TGTGCCAAGGGACAGGGGCCCTACGAGCAGTACTTC.

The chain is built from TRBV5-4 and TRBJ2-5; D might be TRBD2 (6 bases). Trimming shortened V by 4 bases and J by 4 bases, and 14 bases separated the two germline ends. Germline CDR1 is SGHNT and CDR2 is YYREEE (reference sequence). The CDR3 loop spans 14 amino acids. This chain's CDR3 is CASSSRMGGETQYF. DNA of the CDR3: TGTGCCAGCAGCAGCCGTATGGGGGGAGAGACCCAGTACTTC.

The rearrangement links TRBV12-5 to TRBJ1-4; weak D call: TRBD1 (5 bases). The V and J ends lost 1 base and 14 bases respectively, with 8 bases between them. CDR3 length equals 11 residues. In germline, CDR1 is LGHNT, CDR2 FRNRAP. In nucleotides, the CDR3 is TGTGCTAGTGGTTTGGACAGGAAGCTGTTTTTT. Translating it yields CASGLDRKLFF.

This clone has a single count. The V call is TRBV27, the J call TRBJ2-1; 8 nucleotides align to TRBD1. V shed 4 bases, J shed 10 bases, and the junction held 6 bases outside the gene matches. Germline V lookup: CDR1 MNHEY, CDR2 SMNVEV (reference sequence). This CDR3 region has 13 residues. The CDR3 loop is CASSSTGGGEQFF. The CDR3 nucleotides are TGTGCCAGCAGTTCTACAGGGGGAGGCGAGCAGTTCTTC.

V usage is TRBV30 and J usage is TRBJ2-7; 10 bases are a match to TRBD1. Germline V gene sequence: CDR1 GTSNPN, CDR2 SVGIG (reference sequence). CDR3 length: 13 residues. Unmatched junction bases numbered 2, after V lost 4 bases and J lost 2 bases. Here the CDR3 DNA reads TGTGCCTGGATGGACAGGGGGGCCTACGAGCAGTACTTC. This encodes CAWMDRGAYEQYF.

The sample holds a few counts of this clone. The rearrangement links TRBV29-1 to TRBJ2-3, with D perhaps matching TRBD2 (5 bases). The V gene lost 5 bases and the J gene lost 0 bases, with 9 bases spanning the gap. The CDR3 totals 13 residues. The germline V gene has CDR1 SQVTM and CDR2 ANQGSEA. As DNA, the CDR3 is TGCAGCGTTCTGGGCGGGAGCACAGATACGCAGTATTTT. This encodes CSVLGGSTDTQYF.

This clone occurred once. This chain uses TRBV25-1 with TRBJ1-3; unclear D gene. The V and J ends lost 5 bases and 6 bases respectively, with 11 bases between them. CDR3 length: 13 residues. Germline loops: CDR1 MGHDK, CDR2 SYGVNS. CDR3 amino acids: CASSSPVVNTIYF. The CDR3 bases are TGTGCCAGCAGTAGCCCCGTCGTAAACACCATATATTTT.

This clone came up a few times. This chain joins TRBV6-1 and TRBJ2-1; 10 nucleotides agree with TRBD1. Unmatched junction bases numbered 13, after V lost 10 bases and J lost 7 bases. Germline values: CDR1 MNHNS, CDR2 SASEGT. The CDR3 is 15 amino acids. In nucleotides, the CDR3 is TGTGCCAACCATCAATTACGGACAGGGGGTAATGAGCAGTTCTTC. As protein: CANHQLRTGGNEQFF.

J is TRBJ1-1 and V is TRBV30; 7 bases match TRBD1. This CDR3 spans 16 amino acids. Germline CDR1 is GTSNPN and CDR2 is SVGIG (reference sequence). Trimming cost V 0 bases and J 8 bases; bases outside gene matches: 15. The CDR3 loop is CAWSVNWDSRSAEAFF. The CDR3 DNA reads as TGTGCCTGGAGTGTAAACTGGGACAGCCGATCTGCCGAAGCTTTCTTT.

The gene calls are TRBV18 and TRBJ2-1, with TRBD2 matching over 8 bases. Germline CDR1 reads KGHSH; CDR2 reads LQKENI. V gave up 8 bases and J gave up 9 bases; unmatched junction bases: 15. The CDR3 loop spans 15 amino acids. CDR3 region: CASVELREGLIEQFF. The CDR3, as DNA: TGTGCCAGCGTAGAGCTTCGGGAGGGCCTCATTGAGCAGTTCTTC.

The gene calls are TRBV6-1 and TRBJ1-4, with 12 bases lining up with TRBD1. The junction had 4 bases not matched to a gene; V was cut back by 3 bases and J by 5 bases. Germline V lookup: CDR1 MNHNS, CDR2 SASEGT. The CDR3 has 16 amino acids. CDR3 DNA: TGTGCCAGCAGTGAGGGGACAGGGGGCGCCAATGAAAAACTGTTTTTT. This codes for CASSEGTGGANEKLFF.

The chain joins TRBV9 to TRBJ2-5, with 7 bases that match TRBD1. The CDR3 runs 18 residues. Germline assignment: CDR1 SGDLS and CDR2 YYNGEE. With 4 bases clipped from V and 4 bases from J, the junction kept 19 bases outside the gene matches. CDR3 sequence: CASSPKGASSQTLETQYF. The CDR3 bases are TGTGCCAGCAGCCCGAAGGGGGCAAGTAGCCAGACGCTAGAGACCCAGTACTTC. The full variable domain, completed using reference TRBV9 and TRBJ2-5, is DSGVTQTPKHLITATGQRVTLRCSPRSGDLSVYWYQQSLDQGLQFLIQYYNGEERAKGNILERFSAQQFPDLHSELNLSSLELGDSALYFCASSPKGASSQTLETQYFGPGTRLLVL.

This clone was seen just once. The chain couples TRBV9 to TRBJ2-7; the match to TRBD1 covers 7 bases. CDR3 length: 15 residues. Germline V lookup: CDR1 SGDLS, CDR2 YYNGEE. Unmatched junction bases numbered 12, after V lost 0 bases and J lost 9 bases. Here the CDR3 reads CASSVGRGQSGRQYF. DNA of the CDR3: TGTGCCAGCAGCGTAGGAAGGGGACAGTCGGGTCGGCAGTACTTC.